This is a list of T cell receptor beta chains from one sample in a study of identical twins. TCRdb re-called the 5' RACE reads with MiXCR, one entry per CDR3 protein. Of about 150,000 distinct CDR3 sequences listed, 3.5% are singletons. The material sequenced was memory T cells sorted from blood. Every receptor here comes from a man aged 18 to 30 in good health. CDR3s include the opening cysteine and the closing phenylalanine or tryptophan.

21	TRBV2	TRBJ2-1	CASSPRALTGTSGRAAQEQFF
13	TRBV11-2	TRBJ1-1	CASSPQLNTEAFF
13	TRBV11-3	TRBJ2-3	CASSLDPRDTQYF
17	TRBV7-2	TRBJ2-2	CASSLTGRWADTGELFF
17	TRBV27	TRBJ1-6	CASSQFRSTGANSPLHF
16	TRBV7-2	TRBJ2-7	CASSQGDLAGGYEQYF
14	TRBV7-9	TRBJ2-5	CASSQPGVVETQYF
13	TRBV6-1	TRBJ1-2	CASSQTGTKGYTF
14	TRBV7-9	TRBJ2-7	CASRTGSSGVEQYF
12	TRBV3-1	TRBJ2-1	CASSQRSGEQFF
18	TRBV5-1	TRBJ2-2	CASSAGGRIASNTGELFF
17	TRBV9	TRBJ2-3	CASSVGVSVTSTDTQYF
13	TRBV7-2	TRBJ2-3	CASNNRVADTQYF
13	TRBV7-2	TRBJ2-7	CASSLGLVYEQYF
11	TRBV7-2	TRBJ2-2	CASSLKTELFF
15	TRBV27	TRBJ2-1	CASSLSVDRYNEQFF